Shown below are 11 T cell receptor beta chains from a single sample sequenced in a study of neurological immune-mediated disorders. TCRdb ran MiXCR on the 5' RACE reads and lists one entry per CDR3 protein. This table has 70,000 or so distinct CDR3 sequences, 4% to 6% appearing once. The sequenced sample consisted of PBMCs. These TCRs come from a woman in her 30s with multiple sclerosis.

This clonotype was found many times. The chain has TRBV5-8 and TRBJ1-2; D gene unclear. Per germline, CDR1 SGHTS and CDR2 YDEGEE. Trimming took off 5 bases at V and 4 bases at J, with 9 bases between the two ends. The CDR3 length is 12 residues. CDR3 coding DNA: TGTGCCAGCAGGGGGTTGTTCTATGGCTACACCTTC. This sequence encodes CASRGLFYGYTF.

This clonotype has ten or more counts. The chain combines TRBV29-1 with TRBJ1-1, with TRBD1 matching 7 bases. Germline-derived CDR1 and CDR2 are SQVTM and ANQGSEA. Trimming took 3 bases from V and 1 from J; bases not matched to a gene: 2. The CDR3 contains 13 residues. The CDR3 sequence is CSVEGQQNTEAFF. The CDR3, as DNA: TGCAGCGTTGAGGGACAGCAGAACACTGAAGCTTTCTTT.

There are many counts of this clonotype. This chain links TRBV9 with TRBJ2-1; 11 bases fit TRBD2. Germline CDR1 is SGDLS and CDR2 is YYNGEE. The J segment lost 6 bases and the V segment lost 3 bases, leaving 5 bases of the junction unmatched. The length of the CDR3 is 15 residues. CDR3 loop: CASSGIAGGLNEQFF. In nucleotides, the CDR3 is TGTGCCAGCAGCGGAATAGCGGGGGGGCTCAATGAGCAGTTCTTC.

This clonotype was picked up many times. CDR3 sequence: CASSLIGPQTSEQYF. DNA of the CDR3: TGTGCCAGCAGCTTGATCGGCCCTCAAACATCCGAGCAGTACTTC. The chain uses TRBV7-2 and TRBJ2-7, with D hard to call. The CDR3 spans 15 residues. Germline loops: CDR1 SGHTA, CDR2 FQGNSA. V was clipped by 3 bases and J by 6 bases, with 18 bases between them.

Ten or more counts support this clonotype. The chain is built from TRBV15 and TRBJ2-5; D might be TRBD1 (6 bases). This CDR3 contains 15 residues. The V and J ends lost 0 bases and 5 bases respectively, with 13 bases between them. From germline, CDR1 is LNHNV and CDR2 YYDKDF (reference sequence). The CDR3 loop reads CATSRDTRGVETQYF. The CDR3 DNA reads TGTGCCACCAGCAGAGATACCAGGGGTGTGGAGACCCAGTACTTC.

This clonotype was seen at least ten times. This chain joins TRBV7-9 and TRBJ2-2; D is uncertain. This CDR3 has 13 amino acids. Trimming removed 4 bases from V and 6 bases from J, with 9 bases in between. Germline V lookup: CDR1 SEHNR, CDR2 FQNEAQ (reference sequence). The CDR3 sequence is CASSSQPAGELFF. The CDR3 coding sequence is TGTGCCAGCAGCTCCCAACCCGCCGGGGAGCTGTTTTTT.

The table lists this clonotype with many counts. The rearrangement uses TRBV5-6 and TRBJ2-3; no clear D. The CDR3 is 14 amino acids. Trimming left V 0 bases short and J 2 bases short, with 7 bases between. Germline V gene sequence: CDR1 SGHDT, CDR2 YYEEEE. The CDR3 loop is CASSLDSSTDTQYF. Written as DNA, the CDR3 is TGTGCCAGCAGCTTGGACAGTTCCACAGATACGCAGTATTTT.

Points on this clonotype: One end of the junction is discordant with germline, which a read error may explain. V usage is TRBV5-5 and J usage is TRBJ2-6, with a tentative D call TRBD1 (5 bases). This CDR3 has 16 residues. The germline CDR1 and CDR2 sequences are SGHKS and YYEKEE (reference sequence). In nucleotides, the CDR3 is TGTGCCAGCAGCCAGTTCGGCGGCTCTGGGGCCAAAGTCCTGACTTTC. The encoded protein is CASSQFGGSGAKVLTF.

This clonotype was picked up many times. The CDR3 DNA reads as TGTGCCAGCAGGCGACTAGGCGACGAGCAGTACTTC. The encoded protein is CASRRLGDEQYF. The rearrangement uses TRBV6-5 and TRBJ2-7, with D perhaps matching TRBD2 (6 bases). Trimming shortened V by 6 bases and J by 5 bases, and 11 bases separated the two germline ends. The germline CDR1 and CDR2 sequences are MNHEY and SVGAGI. The CDR3 loop spans 12 amino acids.

This clonotype was found a few times. This rearrangement joins TRBV12-3 or TRBV12-4 to TRBJ2-3, with 7 bases aligning to TRBD1. The CDR3 covers 16 residues. The junction had 10 bases not matched to a gene; V was cut back by 6 bases and J by 1 base. The CDR3 sequence is CASSRLGGSGTDTQYF. CDR3 in DNA: TGTGCCAGCAGCCGCCTAGGGGGCTCTGGCACAGATACGCAGTATTTT.

This clonotype occurred many times. This rearrangement joins TRBV5-1 to TRBJ1-1; D is unclear. V was clipped by 1 base and J by 1 base, with 11 bases between them. From germline, CDR1 is SGHRS and CDR2 YFSETQ. The CDR3 has 15 residues. The CDR3, as DNA: TGCGCCAGCAGCTTGTTCCTGACTGGGAACACTGAAGCTTTCTTT. It codes for CASSLFLTGNTEAFF.